This T cell receptor (beta chain) was identified during a study of control samples from healthy donors and cancer patients. This clone was seen a single time. Assay used: immunoSEQ multiplex PCR; TCRdb lists only in-frame clones, some missing. Of fewer than 200,000 clones in the sample, around 89% were seen once. This CDR3 contains 15 residues. Germline values: CDR1 KGHSY, CDR2 FQNENV. V lost 0 bases to trimming and J lost 4 bases; unmatched junction nucleotides: 5. The sequenced sample consisted of blood. The rearrangement joins TRBV16 to TRBJ2-5; 7 nucleotides align to TRBD2. The sequence came from a woman aged 45 to 65 in good health. CDR3: CASSQSGTNGETQYF. For the CDR3, the DNA is TGTGCCAGCAGCCAATCCGGGACTAACGGAGAGACCCAGTACTTC.